The TCR beta chain described here comes from a study of cytomegalovirus exposure and HLA in healthy donors. Study outcomes and limitations: Cytomegalovirus status was reportedly diagnosed by the classifier with high sensitivity and specificity.

PCR used 60 Vbeta primers and 13 Jbeta primers. Clones were read by immunoSEQ multiplex PCR, and TCRdb kept only the in-frame ones, dropping some. The table records roughly 100,000 clones, 76% of them present only once. A note on this clone: What it recognizes is unknown.

Sequencing was done on a sample of PBMCs. This TCR was sampled from a man aged 40-49 years in good health and CMV-seronegative.

CDR3 sequence (DNA): TGTGCCAGCAGCTTTGGGCAGATTAACTATGGCTACACCTTC. This translates into CASSFGQINYGYTF. The V gene is TRBV7-8, the J gene TRBJ1-2; D uncertain. The ends were cut back, 3 bases at V and 1 base at J, with 9 bases in the middle. The CDR3 spans 14 residues. The V gene's germline CDR1 is SGHVS and CDR2 FQNEAQ.